This TCR beta chain was documented in a study of blood T cell repertoires in COVID-19. Study in general: The origin of the acute and convalescent COVID-19 samples was the United States, Italy and Spain. PBMCs, B-cell-depleted T cells, or T cells provided the cDNA or gDNA that made up the material.

The authors' processing: It was from reference gene primer amplification that nucleated cell counts were estimated. Only in-frame clones appear in the TCRdb table, and some are missing; sequencing was by immunoSEQ multiplex PCR. From that table come the V and J calls and clone size; the DNA was used to work out D and trimming. The sample consists of 200,000 or so clones, 60% to 85% of them appearing once. CDR1 SEHNR and CDR2 FQNEAQ come from the germline V gene (reference sequence). Trimming took 5 bases from V and 5 from J, leaving 16 bases between them. The CDR3 totals 14 residues. The chain carries TRBV7-9 and TRBJ2-7, with a possible D match to TRBD2 (5 bases). This TCR was recovered from a man aged 55 to 70 with active or convalescent COVID-19. Input material: peripheral blood. CDR3 region: CASSQSVGGHEQYF. CDR3 sequence (DNA): TGTGCCAGCAGCCAAAGCGTCGGAGGACACGAGCAGTACTTC.